This T cell receptor (beta chain) came from a study of blood T cell repertoires in COVID-19. Per the original methods: The authors estimated nucleated cell counts from reference gene primer amplification. The protocol was immunoSEQ multiplex PCR, while the TCRdb copy is restricted to in-frame clones and leaves out a portion. The V and J calls and clone size were taken over from that table, and D and trimming were inferred from the DNA. Here the sample spans roughly 330,000 clones, over 80% being singletons. The Seattle patients, enrolled during active infection, were followed longitudinally. Sequenced: peripheral blood. The source of this sequence is a man aged 25-40 years with COVID-19, enrolled during active disease.

CDR3 sequence (DNA): TGTGCCAGCAGCCGCAATCCGGGGTCAGGCTCCTATAATTCACCCCTCCACTTT. Amino acid sequence: CASSRNPGSGSYNSPLHF. The chain links TRBV7-9 to TRBJ1-6; D is undetermined. The V and J ends lost 5 bases and 0 bases respectively, with 17 bases between them. The length of the CDR3 is 18 residues. Germline V gene data show CDR1 as SEHNR and CDR2 as FQNEAQ (reference sequence). Complete variable domain (other parts from reference TRBV7-9 and TRBJ1-6): DTGVSQNPRHKITKRGQNVTFRCDPISEHNRLYWYRQTLGQGPEFLTYFQNEAQLEKSRLLSDRFSAERPKGSFSTLEIQRTEQGDSAMYLCASSRNPGSGSYNSPLHFGNGTRLTVT.